This entry lists 7 T cell receptor beta chains sequenced from one sample in a study of T-cell reconstitution after alpha-beta-depleted transplantation in children. For TCRbeta, the library was prepared with unique molecular identifiers. A single record per CDR3 protein comes from TCRdb applying MiXCR to the PCR reads. The sample shows under 300,000 distinct CDR3 sequences, 11% of them seen only once. The sample consisted of peripheral blood, taken 180 days after TCRalphabeta/CD19-depleted stem cell transplant. The receptors here all came from a male patient aged 2-9 years who had a stem cell transplant for chronic granulomatous disease, so the T cells may come from the graft donor.

This clonotype was detected many times. J is TRBJ2-4 and V is TRBV5-8; D gene uncertain. The CDR3 is 12 residues long. Trimming cost V 2 bases and J 12 bases, with 12 bases left between them. Germline loops: CDR1 SGHTS, CDR2 YDEGEE. The chain's CDR3 is CASSFGRLPQYF. The CDR3 nucleotides are TGTGCCAGCAGCTTTGGTCGGTTGCCTCAGTACTTC.

In this sample, this clonotype turned up many times. This rearrangement joins TRBV7-9 to TRBJ1-2; 9 nucleotides line up with TRBD1. V gave up 5 bases and J gave up 5 bases; unmatched junction bases: 3. Looked up from germline, CDR1 is SEHNR and CDR2 is FQNEAQ (reference sequence). The CDR3 contains 13 residues. The CDR3 DNA reads as TGTGCCAGCAGCCACGGGACAGGGTATGGCTACACCTTC. Amino acid sequence: CASSHGTGYGYTF. Together with reference TRBV7-9 and TRBJ1-2, the CDR3 gives the full variable domain: DTGVSQNPRHKITKRGQNVTFRCDPISEHNRLYWYRQTLGQGPEFLTYFQNEAQLEKSRLLSDRFSAERPKGSFSTLEIQRTEQGDSAMYLCASSHGTGYGYTFGSGTRLTVV.

This clonotype occurred many times. The rearrangement joins TRBV28 to TRBJ2-5, with a possible D match to TRBD1 (5 bases). V was trimmed by 4 bases and J by 2 bases, leaving 17 bases between them. The CDR3 sequence is 16 residues long. Germline lookup yields CDR1 MDHEN and CDR2 SYDVKM. CDR3: CASSSLPDTIQETQYF. CDR3 nucleotides: TGTGCCAGCAGTTCCCTCCCGGACACCATACAAGAGACCCAGTACTTC.

This clonotype was seen a handful of times. V gene TRBV2 combines with J gene TRBJ2-5; perhaps TRBD2 as D (5 bases). This CDR3 contains 11 residues. Trimming stripped 6 bases from V and 5 bases from J, with 7 bases between. Germline loops: CDR1 SNHLY, CDR2 FYNNEI. The CDR3 DNA sequence: TGTGCCAGCAGGGAGGAGGAGACCCAGTACTTC. It is translated as CASREEETQYF. Based on the CDR3 plus reference TRBV2 and TRBJ2-5, the full variable domain is EPEVTQTPSHQVTQMGQEVILRCVPISNHLYFYWYRQILGQKVEFLVSFYNNEISEKSEIFDDQFSVERPDGSNFTLKIRSTKLEDSAMYFCASREEETQYFGPGTRLLVL.

The table lists this clonotype with a count of one. This clone may be a read error of a much larger clone one base away. The conserved final phenylalanine or tryptophan is absent from the CDR3, which likely points to a read error. This chain links TRBV7-8 with TRBJ2-5; D unresolved. The V gene lost 6 bases and the J gene lost 4 bases, with 9 bases spanning the gap. This CDR3 has 12 residues. Germline V gene lookup returns CDR1 SGHVS and CDR2 FQNEAQ. The CDR3 DNA reads as TGTGCCAGCAGGCGACAAGGAGAGACCCAGTACTAC. Translated, it gives CASRRQGETQYY.

At least ten counts were recorded for this clonotype. The chain uses TRBV12-3 or TRBV12-4 and TRBJ2-7; unclear D gene. Between the trimmed V and J ends, which lost 6 bases and 3 bases, there was a span of 9 bases. The CDR3 has 12 residues. CDR3 residues: CASSQLIYEQYF. The CDR3, as DNA: TGTGCCAGCAGCCAGCTTATCTACGAGCAGTACTTC.

This sequence joins TRBV18 and TRBJ2-5, with 12 bases aligning to TRBD1. Germline V gives CDR1 KGHSH, CDR2 LQKENI. CDR3 size: 16 residues. Germline trimming cut 4 bases from V and 4 bases from J; bases unmatched to any gene: 7. CDR3 coding DNA: TGTGCCAGCTCACGTGGGGACAGGGGGCGCGGAGAGACCCAGTACTTC. It codes for CASSRGDRGRGETQYF.